The present TCR beta chain was sequenced within a study of spatial heterogeneity in lung cancer. Study summary: PBMC samples from follow-up, where available, were sequenced a median of around two years after resection.

Every TCR cDNA molecule bore a unique molecular identifier. TCRdb recomputed calls from the 5' RACE reads with MiXCR, one row per CDR3 protein. The table records some 46,000 distinct CDR3 sequences, 10% to 15% of them present only once. Sample time point: blood at routine non-recurrence follow-up after resection. Sequencing was performed on whole RNA extracted from tumor and nontumor lung tissue, or from frozen PBMC, and the material was left unsorted. The origin of this receptor is a male donor with early-stage non-small cell lung cancer. The sample in question was PBMCs, obtained at follow-up.

Here the CDR3 DNA reads TGTGCCAGCAGTCCCTTGGGGGGCAGTGAGCAGTTCTTC. It translates to CASSPLGGSEQFF. This rearrangement joins TRBV6-2 or TRBV6-3 to TRBJ2-1; D assignment may be TRBD1 or TRBD2 (6 bases each). The CDR3 sequence is 13 residues long. Trimming removed 5 bases from V and 9 bases from J, with 14 bases in between. The V gene's germline CDR1 is MNHEY and CDR2 SVGEGT.